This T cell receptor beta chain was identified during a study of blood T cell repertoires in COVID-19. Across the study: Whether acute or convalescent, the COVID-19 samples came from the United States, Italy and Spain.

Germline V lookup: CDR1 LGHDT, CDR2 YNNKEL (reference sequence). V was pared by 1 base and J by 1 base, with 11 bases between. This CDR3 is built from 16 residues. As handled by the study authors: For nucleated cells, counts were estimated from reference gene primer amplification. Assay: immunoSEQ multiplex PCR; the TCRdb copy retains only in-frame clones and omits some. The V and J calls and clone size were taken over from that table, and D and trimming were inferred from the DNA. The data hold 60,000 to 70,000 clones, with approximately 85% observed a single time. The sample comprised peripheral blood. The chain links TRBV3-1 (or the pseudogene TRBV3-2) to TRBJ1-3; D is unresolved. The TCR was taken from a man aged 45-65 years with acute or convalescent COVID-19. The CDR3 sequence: CASSQGSGKSGNTIYF. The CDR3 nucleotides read TGTGCCAGCAGCCAAGGTTCGGGTAAATCTGGAAACACCATATATTTT.